This T cell receptor (beta chain) is drawn from a study of PD-L1 blockade in urothelial cancer. Measured with immunoSEQ multiplex PCR; TCRdb has only the in-frame clones, and not every one. The data contain more than 40,000 clones, 70% to 90% of them seen just once; the ten biggest clones take up roughly 14%. This CDR3 contains 12 residues. CDR1 and CDR2 from the germline V gene are MDHEN and SYDVKM. The V end was cut by 8 bases, the J end by 8 bases, with 15 bases between. This receptor was obtained from an older woman with urothelial cancer. The V gene is TRBV28, the J gene TRBJ1-2; D is perhaps TRBD1 (6 bases). Sample: PBMCs, taken around atezolizumab (anti-PD-L1) treatment. CDR3 sequence reads: CASRSGGGGYTF. The CDR3 DNA reads TGTGCCAGCCGGAGCGGGGGCGGCGGCTACACCTTC.